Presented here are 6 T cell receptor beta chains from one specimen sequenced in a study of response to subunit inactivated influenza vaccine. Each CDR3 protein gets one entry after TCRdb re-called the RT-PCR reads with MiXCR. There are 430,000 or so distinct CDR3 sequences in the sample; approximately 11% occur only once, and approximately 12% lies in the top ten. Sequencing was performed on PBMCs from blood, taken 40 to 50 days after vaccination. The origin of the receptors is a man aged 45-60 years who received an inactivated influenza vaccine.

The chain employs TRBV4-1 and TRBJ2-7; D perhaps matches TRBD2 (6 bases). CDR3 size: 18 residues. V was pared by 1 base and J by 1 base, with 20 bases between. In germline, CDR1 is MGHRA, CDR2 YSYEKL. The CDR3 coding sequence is TGCGCCAGCAGCCAAGGGAGTAGTTCGGGAGAATATTCCTACGAGCAGTACTTC. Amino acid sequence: CASSQGSSSGEYSYEQYF.

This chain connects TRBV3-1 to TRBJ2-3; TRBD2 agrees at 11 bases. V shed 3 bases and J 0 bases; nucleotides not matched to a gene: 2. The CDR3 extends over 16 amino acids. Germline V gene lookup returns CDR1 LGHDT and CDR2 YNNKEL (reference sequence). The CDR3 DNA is TGTGCCAGCAGCCACGGGACTAGCGGAAGCACAGATACGCAGTATTTT. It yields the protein CASSHGTSGSTDTQYF.

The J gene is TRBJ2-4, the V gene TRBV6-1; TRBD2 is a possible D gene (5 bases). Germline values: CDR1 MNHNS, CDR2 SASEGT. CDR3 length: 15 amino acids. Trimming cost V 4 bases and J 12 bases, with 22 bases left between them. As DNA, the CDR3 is TGTGCCAGCAGTGTGAAGGGTGGAGGTTGGGCAACTCAGTACTTC. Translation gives CASSVKGGGWATQYF.

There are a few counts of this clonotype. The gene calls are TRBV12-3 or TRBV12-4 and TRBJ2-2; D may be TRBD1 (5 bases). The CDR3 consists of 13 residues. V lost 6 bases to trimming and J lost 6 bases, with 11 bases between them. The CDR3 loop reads CASRQTRAGELFF. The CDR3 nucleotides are TGTGCCAGCAGACAAACCAGGGCCGGGGAGCTGTTTTTT.

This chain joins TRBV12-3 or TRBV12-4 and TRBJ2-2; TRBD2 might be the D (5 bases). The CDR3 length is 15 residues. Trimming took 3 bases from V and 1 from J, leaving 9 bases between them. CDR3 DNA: TGTGCCAGCAGTTTTCGGGGAAAGAACACCGGGGAGCTGTTTTTT. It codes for CASSFRGKNTGELFF.

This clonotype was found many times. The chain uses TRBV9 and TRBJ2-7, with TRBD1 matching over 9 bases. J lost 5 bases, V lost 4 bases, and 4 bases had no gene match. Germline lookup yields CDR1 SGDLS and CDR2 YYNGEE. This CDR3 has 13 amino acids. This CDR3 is CASSRDRVNEQYF. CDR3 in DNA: TGTGCCAGCAGCCGGGACAGGGTTAACGAGCAGTACTTC.